A single sample is the source of the 19 T cell receptor beta chains below, sequenced in a study of graft-versus-host responses after intestinal transplantation. Clones were read by immunoSEQ multiplex PCR, and TCRdb kept only the in-frame ones, dropping some. The sample consists of around 89,000 clones, 92% of them appearing once. Their target antigens are unknown. The material sequenced was unstimulated CD8+ T cells sorted from spleen or lymph node cells, taken before transplant. The receptors derive from a human donor who was the organ donor for an intestinal transplant.

The J gene is TRBJ2-3, the V gene TRBV4-1; D remains ambiguous. This CDR3 comprises 13 residues. Trimming cost V 1 base and J 6 bases, with 8 bases left between them. Germline values: CDR1 MGHRA, CDR2 YSYEKL. Here the CDR3 reads CASSQVSGDTQYF. Written as DNA, the CDR3 is TGCGCCAGCAGCCAAGTCTCTGGCGATACGCAGTATTTT.

V usage is TRBV10-1 and J usage is TRBJ2-5; TRBD2 matches 11 bases. The germline CDR1 and CDR2 sequences are WNHNN and SYGVQD (reference sequence). V lost 5 bases and J lost 5; bases outside the gene matches: 7. The CDR3 totals 15 residues. CDR3: CASSKNSGGDETQYF. The CDR3 bases are TGCGCCAGCAGTAAAAATAGCGGGGGGGACGAGACCCAGTACTTC.

The chain uses TRBV27 and TRBJ1-5; D is undetermined. The germline CDR1 and CDR2 sequences are MNHEY and SMNVEV (reference sequence). The CDR3 contains 13 residues. V shed 8 bases and J shed 2 bases, with 10 bases lying between them. The CDR3 nucleotides read TGTGCCAGCTCGCCTCAGGGCAATCAGCCCCAGCATTTT. The encoded protein is CASSPQGNQPQHF.

The V call is TRBV6-6, the J call TRBJ2-2; a weak D match, TRBD1 (5 bases). Trimming took 0 bases from V and 4 from J, leaving 9 bases between them. CDR1 MNHNY and CDR2 SVGAGI come from the germline V gene (reference sequence). This CDR3 is built from 15 residues. CDR3 nucleotide sequence: TGTGCCAGCAGTTACTCGATTAGGGGCACCGGGGAGCTGTTTTTT. Translating it yields CASSYSIRGTGELFF.

V gene TRBV6-5 combines with J gene TRBJ2-7; TRBD1 aligns across 7 bases. J lost 2 bases, V lost 6 bases, and 10 bases had no gene match. The germline V gene has CDR1 MNHEY and CDR2 SVGAGI. The CDR3 extends over 15 amino acids. The DNA for the CDR3 is TGTGCCAGCAGACGCCCCGGGACAGAAGCCTACGAGCAGTACTTC. It encodes CASRRPGTEAYEQYF.

As to this clone: This CDR3 is also generated by other DNA sequences in the sample. The chain combines TRBV11-2 with TRBJ1-1, with D possibly TRBD1 on 5 matching bases. Trimming removed 4 bases from V and 0 bases from J, with 6 bases in between. Germline-derived CDR1 and CDR2 are SGHAT and FQNNGV. The length of the CDR3 is 13 residues. CDR3 residues: CASSSGMNTEAFF. The CDR3 bases are TGTGCCAGCAGCTCAGGGATGAACACTGAAGCTTTCTTT.

This chain connects TRBV6-5 to TRBJ2-7, with 8 bases matching TRBD2. The ends lost 8 bases at V and 6 bases at J; junction bases unmatched: 9. The germline CDR1 and CDR2 sequences are MNHEY and SVGAGI. The CDR3 covers 13 residues. CDR3 nucleotides: TGTGCCAGCGGTCCCGGGGGGGGCGCCGAGCAGTACTTC. It is translated as CASGPGGGAEQYF.

This clone was observed once. The V gene is TRBV4-1, the J gene TRBJ1-1; weak D call: TRBD1 (6 bases). CDR1 MGHRA and CDR2 YSYEKL come from the germline V gene. This CDR3 has 18 residues. V lost 2 bases and J 0 bases, leaving 19 bases between the germline ends. The CDR3 DNA follows: TGCGCCAGCAGCCAACGGGGCGGGGGGGGGCACTTGAACACTGAAGCTTTCTTT. Amino acids: CASSQRGGGGHLNTEAFF.

The chain is built from TRBV9 and TRBJ1-1; 10 bases agree with TRBD1. V gave up 0 bases and J gave up 2 bases; unmatched junction bases: 7. Germline CDR1 reads SGDLS; CDR2 reads YYNGEE. The CDR3 totals 17 residues. The CDR3 protein is CASSVARTGGENTEAFF. DNA of the CDR3: TGTGCCAGCAGCGTAGCCCGGACAGGGGGAGAAAACACTGAAGCTTTCTTT.

The chain links TRBV6-5 to TRBJ2-7; weak D call: TRBD1 (5 bases). The V gene lost 5 bases and the J gene lost 6 bases, with 17 bases spanning the gap. The V gene's germline CDR1 is MNHEY and CDR2 SVGAGI. CDR3 length equals 14 residues. The CDR3 bases are TGTGCCAGCAGTGAAGGGGTGACCTCTGGCGAGCAGTACTTC. As protein: CASSEGVTSGEQYF.

The J gene is TRBJ1-6, the V gene TRBV4-1; 7 nucleotides align to TRBD1. V dropped 1 base and J dropped 9; count of bases not matched to a gene: 6. The germline CDR1 and CDR2 sequences are MGHRA and YSYEKL. The CDR3 consists of 15 residues. This chain's CDR3 is CASSQVTGESSPLHF. The CDR3 nucleotides are TGCGCCAGCAGCCAAGTCACAGGGGAATCTTCACCCCTCCACTTT.

This chain joins TRBV9 and TRBJ2-1; D uncertain. Trimming pared 0 bases from V and 8 bases from J, leaving 9 bases between. In germline, CDR1 is SGDLS, CDR2 YYNGEE. The CDR3 sequence is 13 residues long. CDR3 nucleotide sequence: TGTGCCAGCAGCGTAGCTGCTGTAGATGAGCAGTTCTTC. Translated, it gives CASSVAAVDEQFF.

The chain carries TRBV6-5 and TRBJ2-7, with a weak D call TRBD2 (5 bases). CDR3 length: 13 residues. The germline gives CDR1 MNHEY, CDR2 SVGAGI. V lost 7 bases, J lost 4 bases, and 14 bases lay in between. The CDR3 region has the DNA TGTGCCAGCACTCTGGCGGGCGGGTACGAGCAGTACTTC. It codes for CASTLAGGYEQYF.

This chain joins TRBV7-9 and TRBJ2-5, with D tentatively TRBD1 (6 bases). The J call is uncertain, as TRBJ2-7 better fits the DNA end. Germline V gene data show CDR1 as SEHNR and CDR2 as FQNEAQ (reference sequence). The CDR3 consists of 13 residues. In nucleotides, the CDR3 is TGTGCCAGCAGCTCCGGGACACCCTACGAGCAGTACTTC. Translated, it gives CASSSGTPYEQYF.

CDR3 loop: CASSQGQGGGNTIYF. The CDR3 DNA follows: TGCGCCAGCAGCCAAGGACAGGGGGGAGGAAACACCATATATTTT. The V gene is TRBV4-3, the J gene TRBJ1-3, with 9 bases that match TRBD1. Germline assignment: CDR1 LGHNA and CDR2 YSLEER. The V and J ends lost 1 base and 4 bases, in that order; junction bases with no gene match: 2. CDR3 length equals 15 residues.

The CDR3 DNA reads as TGCGCCAGCAGCTTGTTCGGGGTTTATGGCTACACCTTC. It yields the protein CASSLFGVYGYTF. The chain uses TRBV5-1 and TRBJ1-2; D unresolved. The germline V and J ends were trimmed by 1 base and 5 bases, with 9 bases remaining between them. Germline V gives CDR1 SGHRS, CDR2 YFSETQ. The CDR3 consists of 13 residues.

The chain couples TRBV2 to TRBJ1-1; D gene ambiguous. The germline V and J ends were trimmed by 7 bases and 2 bases, with 11 bases remaining between them. CDR1 is SNHLY and CDR2 is FYNNEI in the germline V gene. CDR3 length: 13 amino acids. In DNA form, the CDR3 reads TGTGCCAGCATGGGCAGACCAAACACTGAAGCTTTCTTT. Its translation is CASMGRPNTEAFF.

The V call is TRBV28, the J call TRBJ2-1; D gene ambiguous. Between the trimmed V and J ends, which lost 3 bases and 1 base, there was a span of 7 bases. CDR3 length: 14 residues. From germline, CDR1 is MDHEN and CDR2 SYDVKM. In nucleotides, the CDR3 is TGTGCCAGCAGTTTGCGCGGTTCCTACAATGAGCAGTTCTTC. Translating gives CASSLRGSYNEQFF.

The sample holds one count of this clone. Other DNA sequences from this sample encode an identical CDR3 as well. The V and J genes are TRBV13 and TRBJ1-1; D is perhaps TRBD1 (6 bases). V lost 0 bases and J 5 bases, leaving 7 bases between the germline ends. CDR3 length: 13 residues. CDR1 PRHDT and CDR2 FYEKMQ come from the germline V gene (reference sequence). CDR3 loop: CASSLGGGTEAFF. The CDR3 DNA sequence: TGTGCCAGCAGCTTAGGAGGGGGTACTGAAGCTTTCTTT.